These T cell receptor beta chains were read from a single sample in a study of T cells in localized non-small cell lung cancer. The repertoire was sequenced with immunoSEQ multiplex PCR; TCRdb's copy has only in-frame clones and lacks some. The sample has around 83,000 clones, roughly 80% seen once; the top ten hold less than 20%. Sequenced material: PBMCs, taken before any cancer treatment. The receptors shown here come from a man aged 40 to 70 with stage II squamous cell lung carcinoma. Each CDR3 is given with its conserved first and last residue. A D gene is named only where the DNA matches it firmly. Size values are once, few and many counts, or a class for expanded clones, and some rows have none.

-	once	TRBJ1-1	TRBV5-3	TGTGCCAGAAATACTAAGGGGAACGAAGCTTTCTTT	CARNTKGNEAFF
TRBD2	-	TRBJ2-3	TRBV9	TGTGCCAGCAGTCGAGCGGGAGGCATCACAGATACGCAGTATTTT	CASSRAGGITDTQYF
TRBD2	-	TRBJ2-7	TRBV7-2	TGTGCCAGCAGCTTACTAGCGGGAGTAACCGAGCAGTACTTC	CASSLLAGVTEQYF
-	-	TRBJ1-2	TRBV7-9	TGTGCCAGCAGCTTAGCCGTTCGGGATGGCTACACCTTC	CASSLAVRDGYTF
-	once	TRBJ2-7	TRBV7-9	TGTGCCAGCAGCCCTCCGGGGTCTGGCTCCTACGAGCAGTACTTC	CASSPPGSGSYEQYF
TRBD2	-	TRBJ2-1	TRBV5-8	TGTGCCAGCAGCGCGACTAGCGGGTACTCCTACAATGAGCAGTTCTTC	CASSATSGYSYNEQFF
-	-	TRBJ2-5	TRBV7-3	TGTGCCAGCAGCTTAACCCCTGCGGGGGAGACCCAGTACTTC	CASSLTPAGETQYF
-	-	TRBJ2-7	TRBV28	TGTGCCACTGGGACACGACTCTCCTCCTACGAGCAGTACTTC	CATGTRLSSYEQYF
TRBD2	-	TRBJ2-2	TRBV5-1	TGCGCCAGCAGCTTGGTAGCGGGGAGTACCGGGGAGCTGTTTTTT	CASSLVAGSTGELFF
TRBD1	-	TRBJ1-6	TRBV2	TGTGCCAGCAGCCCCAGTACAGGGGGTAATTCACCCCTCCACTTT	CASSPSTGGNSPLHF
TRBD1	few	TRBJ1-5	TRBV19	TGTGCCAGTAGGACAGGGGGTCAGCCCCAGCATTTT	CASRTGGQPQHF
-	-	TRBJ1-2	TRBV5-7	TGTGCCAGCAGCTTAGACTATGGCTACACCTTC	CASSLDYGYTF
TRBD1	-	TRBJ1-2	TRBV6-4	TGTGCCAGCAGTGCCCTTCCGGGACAGGGTGGAATGACCTTC	CASSALPGQGGMTF
-	-	TRBJ1-2	TRBV2	TGTGCCAGCAGTCCCCAATTGCGTGGCTACACCTTC	CASSPQLRGYTF
TRBD2	-	TRBJ2-1	TRBV6-5	TGTGCCAGCAGGACTCTAGCGGGGCCGTACAATGAGCAGTTCTTC	CASRTLAGPYNEQFF
TRBD1	few	TRBJ1-5	TRBV2	TGTGCCAGCAGCCGAGGGGGGGGACAGCTGAATCAGCCCCAGCATTTT	CASSRGGGQLNQPQHF
-	once	TRBJ1-6	TRBV5-4	TGTGCCAGCAGCTTGAATAGGTATAATTCACCCCTCCACTTT	CASSLNRYNSPLHF
-	-	TRBJ1-3	TRBV9	TGTGCCAGCAGCGGATACTCTGGAAACACCATATATTTT	CASSGYSGNTIYF
-	-	TRBJ1-1	TRBV5-6	TGTGCCAGCAGCTTGGACAGGGTGAACACTGAAGCTTTCTTT	CASSLDRVNTEAFF
-	-	TRBJ1-1	TRBV28	TGTGCCAGCAGGACGCAAGGGGGGAACACTGAAGCTTTCTTT	CASRTQGGNTEAFF
TRBD1	-	TRBJ2-1	TRBV10-3	TGTGCCATCAGTAGAGGACAGGGGGATGTCAATGAGCAGTTCTTC	CAISRGQGDVNEQFF
TRBD2	-	TRBJ2-3	TRBV10-2	TGCGCCATCTCAGCGGGAGTTGTAGGAGATACGCAGTATTTT	CAISAGVVGDTQYF
-	-	TRBJ1-3	TRBV7-9	TGTGCCAGCAGCTTAGTTGGACAGTACTCTGGAAACACCATATATTTT	CASSLVGQYSGNTIYF
TRBD1	-	TRBJ2-4	TRBV7-3	TGTGCCAGCAGCCCCGGGACAGCGAACATTCAGTACTTC	CASSPGTANIQYF
-	-	TRBJ1-4	TRBV5-1	TGCGCCAGCAGCTTGGCTCGACGGAGTAATGAAAAACTGTTTTTT	CASSLARRSNEKLFF
-	once	TRBJ1-2	TRBV5-4	TGTGCCAGCAGCTGGATACAGGAACCTAACTATGGCTACACCTTC	CASSWIQEPNYGYTF
-	-	TRBJ2-1	TRBV4-3	TGCGCCAGCAGCCAAGATCAGGGCAGGTGGGATGAGCAGTTCTTC	CASSQDQGRWDEQFF
-	-	TRBJ1-4	TRBV11-2	TGTGCCAGCAGCCTGTCCCCGGAAAGCCTAAACGGGGATGAAAAACTGTTTTTT	CASSLSPESLNGDEKLFF
TRBD1	-	TRBJ2-3	TRBV15	TGTGCCACCAGCAGACCCACAGGGGCGGCAGATACGCAGTATTTT	CATSRPTGAADTQYF
TRBD2	-	TRBJ2-5	TRBV28	TGTGCCAGCAGTCTCCCAGCGGGGCGACTCCAAGAGACCCAGTACTTC	CASSLPAGRLQETQYF
-	-	TRBJ2-7	TRBV18	TGTGCCAGCTCACCAAGGGGGACTCCTACCTACGAGCAGTACTTC	CASSPRGTPTYEQYF
TRBD1	once	TRBJ1-2	TRBV5-1	TGCGCCAGCAGCTTACTAGTGGGACAGGATCTTTCTGGCTACACCTTC	CASSLLVGQDLSGYTF
-	-	TRBJ1-1	TRBV21-1	TGTGCCAGCAGGGGGGGGAAAGGTGGCACTGAAGCTTTCTTT	CASRGGKGGTEAFF
-	-	TRBJ2-1	TRBV19	TGTGCCAGTAAGGGCCAGGGCAACTACAATGAGCAGTTCTTC	CASKGQGNYNEQFF
TRBD2	few	TRBJ2-3	TRBV29-1	TGCAGCGTTGCGGCTAGCGGGGGGGCCGGTACGCAGTATTTT	CSVAASGGAGTQYF
-	-	TRBJ2-7	TRBV4-1	TGCGCCAGCAGCCAAAGTTCGGGGGGCGACTACGAGCAGTACTTC	CASSQSSGGDYEQYF
TRBD1	-	TRBJ2-1	TRBV2	TGTGCCAGCAGGCCCGGGACAGGGCTCAGCAATGAGCAGTTCTTC	CASRPGTGLSNEQFF
-	-	TRBJ1-6	TRBV2	TGTGCCAGCAGTGGGGATTTTAATTCACCCCTCCACTTT	CASSGDFNSPLHF
-	-	TRBJ2-7	TRBV7-6	TGTGCCAGCAGCACTCAGAGGGGGGGTTTCGACGAGCAGTACTTC	CASSTQRGGFDEQYF
TRBD2	-	TRBJ2-5	TRBV5-8	TGTGCCAGCAGCGGGACTAGCGGGGAAGAGACCCAGTACTTC	CASSGTSGEETQYF